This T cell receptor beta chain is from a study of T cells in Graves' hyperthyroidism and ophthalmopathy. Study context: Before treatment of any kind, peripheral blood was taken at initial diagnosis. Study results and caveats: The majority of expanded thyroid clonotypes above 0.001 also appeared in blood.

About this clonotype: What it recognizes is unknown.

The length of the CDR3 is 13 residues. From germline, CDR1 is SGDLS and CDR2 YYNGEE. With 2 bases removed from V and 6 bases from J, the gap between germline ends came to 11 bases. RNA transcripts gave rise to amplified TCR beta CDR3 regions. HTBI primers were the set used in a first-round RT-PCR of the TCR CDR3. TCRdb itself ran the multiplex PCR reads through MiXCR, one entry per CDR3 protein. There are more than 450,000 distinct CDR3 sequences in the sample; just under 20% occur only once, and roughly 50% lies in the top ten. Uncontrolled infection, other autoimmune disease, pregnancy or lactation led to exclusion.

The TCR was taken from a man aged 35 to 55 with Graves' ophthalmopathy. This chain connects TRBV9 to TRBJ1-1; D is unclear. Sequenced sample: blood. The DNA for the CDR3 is TGTGCCAGCAGCGTTTCCGGGGAAGCTGAAGCTTTCTTT. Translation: CASSVSGEAEAFF.